The 28 T cell receptor beta chains reported below all come from one sample, sequenced in a study of CD4 T cells in relation to SARS-CoV-2 and coronaviruses. Method: immunoSEQ multiplex PCR; TCRdb's copy keeps in-frame clones and lacks some. The sample lists 35,000 or so clones, about 79% occurring once. No antigen has been assigned to these receptors. Source material: naive CD4+ T cells from PBMCs, cultured in vitro. The subset was: naive CD4+ T cells isolated by negative enrichment. The receptors originated from an adult with COVID-19.

This clone has only a few counts. The gene calls are TRBV9 and TRBJ1-2; D is unclear. The CDR3 extends over 14 amino acids. V was cut by 0 bases and J by 4 bases, with 10 bases left in between. CDR1 is SGDLS, CDR2 YYNGEE, per germline. The CDR3 loop is CASSVGTQLYGYTF. CDR3 nucleotide sequence: TGTGCCAGCAGCGTAGGGACCCAACTCTATGGCTACACCTTC.

DNA for the CDR3: TGCGCCAGCAGCCAAGAATCCCGACAGGTGGAATCGAGTACGCAGTATTTT. Translation: CASSQESRQVESSTQYF. The chain employs TRBV4-1 and TRBJ2-3; D might be TRBD1 (6 bases). V was cut by 0 bases and J by 8 bases, with 21 bases left in between. The CDR3 consists of 17 residues. Germline CDR1 is MGHRA and CDR2 is YSYEKL.

The V gene is TRBV3-1 (or the pseudogene TRBV3-2), the J gene TRBJ1-5; 7 bases line up with TRBD1. J was trimmed by 2 bases and V by 3 bases; bases with no gene match: 10. The CDR3 runs to 17 residues. Germline lookup yields CDR1 LGHDT and CDR2 YNNKEL (reference sequence). In DNA form, the CDR3 reads TGTGCCAGCAGCCAGAACACAGGGGTGGGGGGCAATCAGCCCCAGCATTTT. Residues: CASSQNTGVGGNQPQHF.

This chain uses TRBV2 with TRBJ1-2; D may be TRBD1 (6 bases). The length of the CDR3 is 13 residues. V gave up 6 bases and J gave up 2 bases, with 10 bases separating them. From germline, CDR1 is SNHLY and CDR2 FYNNEI. The CDR3 loop reads CASRRQANYGYTF. In DNA, the CDR3 is TGTGCCAGCAGGAGACAGGCCAACTATGGCTACACCTTC.

CDR3 region: CASSQEFSQRNIQYF. The CDR3 DNA sequence: TGTGCCAGCAGCCAAGAATTTAGTCAGAGAAACATTCAGTACTTC. The chain joins TRBV3-1 (or the pseudogene TRBV3-2) to TRBJ2-4; D remains ambiguous. The CDR3 runs 15 residues. V was cut by 0 bases and J by 6 bases, with 12 bases left in between. Germline lookup yields CDR1 LGHDT and CDR2 YNNKEL (reference sequence).

This sequence joins TRBV24-1 and TRBJ2-2, with no clear D. This CDR3 has 14 amino acids. Germline V CDR1 and CDR2: KGHDR, SFDVKD. Deletions cut 2 bases from V and 5 bases from J, with 8 bases between. The CDR3: CATSDSPVTGELFF. CDR3 DNA: TGTGCCACCAGTGATTCCCCCGTAACCGGGGAGCTGTTTTTT.

The chain couples TRBV19 to TRBJ2-5; TRBD2 matches 7 bases. V was clipped by 7 bases and J by 4 bases; unmatched bases: 9. This CDR3 comprises 14 residues. The germline gives CDR1 LNHDA, CDR2 SQIVND (reference sequence). The CDR3 region is CASKRDWRVETQYF. Written as DNA, the CDR3 is TGTGCCAGTAAGCGGGATTGGCGTGTAGAGACCCAGTACTTC.

The chain joins TRBV5-1 to TRBJ2-3; D remains ambiguous. Between the trimmed V and J ends, which lost 0 bases and 4 bases, there was a span of 6 bases. The CDR3 sequence is 13 residues long. The germline V gene has CDR1 SGHRS and CDR2 YFSETQ. The CDR3 sequence is CASSLEAADTQYF. The CDR3 nucleotides are TGCGCCAGCAGCTTGGAGGCAGCAGATACGCAGTATTTT. The whole variable domain, remainder taken from reference TRBV5-1 and TRBJ2-3, is KAGVTQTPRYLIKTRGQQVTLSCSPISGHRSVSWYQQTPGQGLQFLFEYFSETQRNKGNFPGRFSGRQFSNSRSEMNVSTLELGDSALYLCASSLEAADTQYFGPGTRLTVL.

About this clone: The junction shows a germline mismatch at one end, possibly a read error. The rearrangement joins TRBV7-7 to TRBJ2-1; tentative D call: TRBD1 (7 bases). Germline V gives CDR1 SSHAT, CDR2 FNYEAQ (reference sequence). CDR3 length: 18 residues. CDR3 loop: CASSLFPGGRGNHNEQFF. The CDR3 DNA sequence: TGTGCTAGCAGCTTATTCCCCGGGGGCAGGGGGAACCACAATGAGCAGTTCTTC.

The genes are TRBV9 and TRBJ1-2; D uncertain. Germline V CDR1 and CDR2: SGDLS, YYNGEE. The CDR3 covers 13 residues. Trimming took 0 bases from V and 8 from J, leaving 11 bases between them. CDR3 sequence: CASSVAEGGGYTF. The CDR3 coding sequence is TGTGCCAGCAGCGTAGCGGAGGGAGGCGGCTACACCTTC.

CDR3 in DNA: TGTGCCAGCTCCTCAGGGATTGGCGAGACCCAGTACTTC. It encodes CASSSGIGETQYF. The chain has TRBV18 and TRBJ2-5, with D maybe TRBD1 (5 bases). Germline V lookup: CDR1 KGHSH, CDR2 LQKENI. This CDR3 has 13 amino acids. The germline V and J ends were trimmed by 6 bases and 5 bases, with 13 bases remaining between them.

The V gene is TRBV18, the J gene TRBJ1-4; 8 bases agree with TRBD1. In germline, CDR1 is KGHSH, CDR2 LQKENI. J was trimmed by 4 bases and V by 4 bases; bases with no gene match: 5. This CDR3 region has 15 residues. The CDR3 nucleotides are TGTGCCAGCTCACTCAACAGGGGGATTAATGAAAAACTGTTTTTT. Residues: CASSLNRGINEKLFF.

The J gene is TRBJ1-6, the V gene TRBV30, with D tentatively TRBD1 (5 bases). This CDR3 has 14 amino acids. The germline V gene has CDR1 GTSNPN and CDR2 SVGIG (reference sequence). Trimming pared 8 bases from V and 3 bases from J, leaving 14 bases between. In DNA form, the CDR3 reads TGTGCCGGGCAGGGAAGGGGCTATAATTCACCCCTCCACTTT. Translation: CAGQGRGYNSPLHF.

The V gene is TRBV5-6, the J gene TRBJ2-7, with D unclear. The germline V and J ends were trimmed by 2 bases and 1 base, with 4 bases remaining between them. The CDR3 is 12 residues long. CDR1 is SGHDT and CDR2 is YYEEEE in the germline V gene. CDR3 region: CASSFSSYEQYF. For the CDR3, the DNA is TGTGCCAGCAGCTTTTCTTCCTACGAGCAGTACTTC.

V gene TRBV9 combines with J gene TRBJ2-1; 8 bases fit TRBD2. Germline assignment: CDR1 SGDLS and CDR2 YYNGEE. Trimming cost V 0 bases and J 3 bases; bases outside gene matches: 2. The CDR3 has 15 amino acids. DNA of the CDR3: TGTGCCAGCAGCGTAGATCGGGGGGGCTACAATGAGCAGTTCTTC. The encoded protein is CASSVDRGGYNEQFF.

V and J are TRBV30 and TRBJ2-7; perhaps TRBD2 as D (6 bases). The CDR3 sequence is 13 residues long. Trimming stripped 0 bases from V and 5 bases from J, with 11 bases between. In germline, CDR1 is GTSNPN, CDR2 SVGIG (reference sequence). The CDR3 is CAWSVQLADEQYF. DNA of the CDR3: TGTGCCTGGAGTGTACAACTAGCTGACGAGCAGTACTTC.

The rearrangement uses TRBV5-1 and TRBJ2-3; D not certain. The germline CDR1 and CDR2 sequences are SGHRS and YFSETQ. V was pared by 2 bases and J by 1 base, with 8 bases between. This CDR3 region has 14 residues. In DNA form, the CDR3 reads TGCGCCAGCAGCTTAGATGGGGGCACAGATACGCAGTATTTT. This encodes CASSLDGGTDTQYF. Supplemented by reference TRBV5-1 and TRBJ2-3, the full variable domain reads KAGVTQTPRYLIKTRGQQVTLSCSPISGHRSVSWYQQTPGQGLQFLFEYFSETQRNKGNFPGRFSGRQFSNSRSEMNVSTLELGDSALYLCASSLDGGTDTQYFGPGTRLTVL.

This sequence joins TRBV28 and TRBJ2-4; D not certain. Trimming took off 7 bases at V and 0 bases at J, with 16 bases between the two ends. CDR1 is MDHEN, CDR2 SYDVKM, per germline. CDR3 length: 16 amino acids. CDR3 DNA sequence: TGTGCCAGCAATCCTTTAGGCAGCTCAGCCAAAAACATTCAGTACTTC. Amino acid sequence: CASNPLGSSAKNIQYF.

This sequence joins TRBV3-1 (or the pseudogene TRBV3-2) and TRBJ2-2; maybe TRBD1 (6 bases). Per the germline V gene, CDR1 is LGHDT and CDR2 is YNNKEL (reference sequence). This CDR3 comprises 18 residues. The V end lost 0 bases, the J end lost 3 bases, and 17 bases lay between the germline ends. For the CDR3, the DNA is TGTGCCAGCAGCCAAGATGGGCTAGGGGGAGTCCACACCGGGGAGCTGTTTTTT. Translated, it gives CASSQDGLGGVHTGELFF.

This sequence joins TRBV14 and TRBJ2-3; 9 nucleotides line up with TRBD1. The CDR3 spans 16 residues. Germline loops: CDR1 SGHDN, CDR2 FVKESK. V dropped 5 bases and J dropped 3; count of bases not matched to a gene: 9. The CDR3 here is CASSLPGQGVTDTQYF. CDR3 DNA sequence: TGTGCCAGCAGCTTACCGGGACAGGGAGTTACAGATACGCAGTATTTT. The full variable domain, in which reference TRBV14 and TRBJ2-3 provide the parts outside the CDR3, is EAGVTQFPSHSVIEKGQTVTLRCDPISGHDNLYWYRRVMGKEIKFLLHFVKESKQDESGMPNNRFLAERTGGTYSTLKVQPAELEDSGVYFCASSLPGQGVTDTQYFGPGTRLTVL.

The chain has TRBV5-1 and TRBJ2-7; D might be TRBD2 (5 bases). With 4 bases removed from V and 3 bases from J, the gap between germline ends came to 8 bases. Germline V CDR1 and CDR2: SGHRS, YFSETQ. The CDR3 has 12 residues. The CDR3 DNA follows: TGCGCCAGCAGCAAAACTAGCTACGAGCAGTACTTC. It encodes CASSKTSYEQYF.

V gene TRBV18 combines with J gene TRBJ2-7; 7 nucleotides agree with TRBD2. The CDR3 is 16 residues long. Losses at the gene ends were 3 bases for V and 4 bases for J; bases not matched to a gene: 12. Germline assignment: CDR1 KGHSH and CDR2 LQKENI. CDR3 nucleotides: TGTGCCAGCTCACCCAAAACGCGTCTAGCGGATTACGAGCAGTACTTC. Residues: CASSPKTRLADYEQYF.

The J gene is TRBJ2-3, the V gene TRBV12-5, with 8 nucleotides matching TRBD2. The CDR3 is made up of 15 amino acids. The germline V gene has CDR1 LGHNT and CDR2 FRNRAP. The trim removed 7 bases at V and 2 bases at J, leaving 8 bases unmatched. The CDR3 spells CASAGAGGPTDTQYF. CDR3 bases: TGTGCTAGTGCGGGGGCGGGGGGCCCCACAGATACGCAGTATTTT.

This chain joins TRBV28 and TRBJ2-7; D tentatively reads TRBD1 or TRBD2 (6 bases each). Germline assignment: CDR1 MDHEN and CDR2 SYDVKM. The CDR3 runs to 16 residues. The V end lost 6 bases, the J end lost 3 bases, and 21 bases lay between the germline ends. The CDR3: CASSPGGSWTLYEQYF. The CDR3 DNA reads TGTGCCAGCAGCCCCGGGGGCAGTTGGACTCTCTACGAGCAGTACTTC.

The chain links TRBV28 to TRBJ2-2; D not resolved. Germline-derived CDR1 and CDR2 are MDHEN and SYDVKM. The CDR3 runs to 15 residues. With 7 bases removed from V and 4 bases from J, the gap between germline ends came to 16 bases. The CDR3 is CASIEMGRSTGELFF. In DNA, the CDR3 is TGTGCCAGCATCGAAATGGGTAGATCCACCGGGGAGCTGTTTTTT. Drawing the rest from reference TRBV28 and TRBJ2-2, the complete variable domain is DVKVTQSSRYLVKRTGEKVFLECVQDMDHENMFWYRQDPGLGLRLIYFSYDVKMKEKGDIPEGYSVSREKKERFSLILESASTNQTSMYLCASIEMGRSTGELFFGEGSRLTVL.

The chain recombines TRBV28 with TRBJ2-2, with D perhaps TRBD2 (6 bases). V lost 8 bases and J lost 6, with 16 bases in between. This CDR3 contains 14 residues. The germline V gene has CDR1 MDHEN and CDR2 SYDVKM. CDR3 DNA: TGTGCCAGCCGGGGAGCGGGTTACGCCGGGGAGCTGTTTTTT. Its protein product is CASRGAGYAGELFF.

This sequence joins TRBV20-1 and TRBJ2-5; D gene ambiguous. The V end was cut by 1 base, the J end by 5 bases, with 5 bases between. Germline V gives CDR1 DFQATT, CDR2 SNEGSKA (reference sequence). CDR3 size: 11 residues. Here the CDR3 reads CSARAEETQYF. The CDR3 DNA sequence: TGCAGTGCTAGAGCGGAGGAGACCCAGTACTTC.

CDR3 nucleotide sequence: TGTGCCAGCAGCTCCTACGGGACAGGAGATGAGCAGTTCTTC. Translated: CASSSYGTGDEQFF. The V gene is TRBV11-2, the J gene TRBJ2-1; 8 bases are shared with TRBD1. V shed 4 bases and J 8 bases; nucleotides not matched to a gene: 7. Germline V lookup: CDR1 SGHAT, CDR2 FQNNGV. This CDR3 is 14 amino acids long.